The 21 T cell receptor beta chains below come from one sample, sequenced in a study of blood T cell repertoires in COVID-19. The protocol was immunoSEQ multiplex PCR, while the TCRdb copy is restricted to in-frame clones and leaves out a portion. The table records 130,000 or so clones, around 88% of them present only once. Sequenced material: peripheral blood. Receptors originate from a woman between 55 and 75 years old with acute or convalescent COVID-19.

This rearrangement joins TRBV28 to TRBJ1-2; 8 bases match TRBD1. Trimming at V came to 5 bases and at J to 4 bases, leaving 3 bases not matched to a gene. The CDR3 length is 13 residues. From germline, CDR1 is MDHEN and CDR2 SYDVKM. The CDR3 DNA is TGTGCCAGCAGTCGGACAGGGCCCTATGGCTACACCTTC. Its protein is CASSRTGPYGYTF.

The chain has TRBV5-6 and TRBJ1-3, with 8 bases matching TRBD1. V lost 3 bases and J lost 0; bases outside the gene matches: 2. Germline V lookup: CDR1 SGHDT, CDR2 YYEEEE. The CDR3 spans 15 residues. CDR3 bases: TGTGCCAGCAGCTCAACAGGGGGCTCTGGAAACACCATATATTTT. Amino acids: CASSSTGGSGNTIYF.

Here the CDR3 DNA reads TGTGCCTGGAGTCACGGGACAGGCAATGGCTACACCTTC. This sequence encodes CAWSHGTGNGYTF. V gene TRBV30 combines with J gene TRBJ1-2; 8 bases are shared with TRBD1. The CDR3 is 13 amino acids. CDR1 GTSNPN and CDR2 SVGIG come from the germline V gene (reference sequence). J lost 6 bases, V lost 2 bases, and 5 bases had no gene match. The full variable domain, rest sourced from reference TRBV30 and TRBJ1-2, is SQTIHQWPATLVQPVGSPLSLECTVEGTSNPNLYWYRQAAGRGLQLLFYSVGIGQISSEVPQNLSASRPQDRQFILSSKKLLLSDSGFYLCAWSHGTGNGYTFGSGTRLTVV.

The chain employs TRBV2 and TRBJ1-3; D is unresolved. CDR1 is SNHLY, CDR2 FYNNEI, per germline. This CDR3 region has 16 residues. V lost 3 bases to trimming and J lost 0 bases, with 12 bases between them. The DNA for the CDR3 is TGTGCCAGCAGTGATGCCAGAATCAACTCTGGAAACACCATATATTTT. Residues: CASSDARINSGNTIYF.

The chain employs TRBV5-1 and TRBJ2-7, with TRBD2 identical over 10 bases. The V gene's germline CDR1 is SGHRS and CDR2 YFSETQ. This CDR3 region has 15 residues. Trimming took 0 bases from V and 2 from J; bases not matched to a gene: 2. DNA of the CDR3: TGCGCCAGCAGCTTGGGGAGCGGGGGGGCCTACGAGCAGTACTTC. It specifies CASSLGSGGAYEQYF.

V and J are TRBV6-5 and TRBJ1-4; unclear D gene. CDR3 size: 14 residues. V was clipped by 6 bases and J by 7 bases, with 15 bases between them. The V gene's germline CDR1 is MNHEY and CDR2 SVGAGI. This CDR3 reads CASSAYGVGEKLFF. Written as DNA, the CDR3 is TGTGCCAGCAGCGCATACGGGGTGGGTGAAAAACTGTTTTTT.

This sequence joins TRBV18 and TRBJ2-3; TRBD2 matches 12 bases. The CDR3 consists of 16 residues. In germline, CDR1 is KGHSH, CDR2 LQKENI. V shed 3 bases, J shed 4 bases, and the junction held 5 bases outside the gene matches. DNA of the CDR3: TGTGCCAGCTCACCTACGACTAGCGGGGGCCCAGATACGCAGTATTTT. Protein sequence: CASSPTTSGGPDTQYF.

This chain connects TRBV7-3 to TRBJ1-1, with 11 bases aligning to TRBD1. Germline trimming cut 5 bases from V and 4 bases from J; bases unmatched to any gene: 9. The germline V gene has CDR1 SGHTA and CDR2 FQGTGA. CDR3 size: 16 residues. The CDR3 DNA reads TGTGCCAGCAGCCCAGGACAGGGGGCTGGATTCACTGAAGCTTTCTTT. Protein sequence: CASSPGQGAGFTEAFF. Combining the CDR3 with reference TRBV7-3 and TRBJ1-1 gives the whole variable domain GAGVSQTPSNKVTEKGKYVELRCDPISGHTALYWYRQSLGQGPEFLIYFQGTGAADDSGLPNDRFFAVRPEGSVSTLKIQRTERGDSAVYLCASSPGQGAGFTEAFFGQGTRLTVV.

This chain uses TRBV18 with TRBJ1-6; unclear D gene. The V and J ends lost 6 bases and 6 bases respectively, with 15 bases between them. CDR1 KGHSH and CDR2 LQKENI come from the germline V gene. CDR3 length equals 15 residues. The CDR3 sequence: CASSYNTAGNSPLHF. The CDR3 region has the DNA TGTGCCAGCTCGTACAATACAGCGGGTAATTCACCCCTCCACTTT.

The chain joins TRBV14 to TRBJ1-4; 8 bases agree with TRBD1. V was pared by 0 bases and J by 7 bases, with 7 bases of the junction left unmatched. This CDR3 is built from 16 residues. Germline V gene lookup returns CDR1 SGHDN and CDR2 FVKESK. This CDR3 reads CASSQERSGGTEKLFF. CDR3 nucleotides: TGTGCCAGCAGCCAAGAAAGGTCAGGGGGCACTGAAAAACTGTTTTTT.

This rearrangement joins TRBV9 to TRBJ1-4, with a tentative D call TRBD1 (6 bases). The CDR3 loop spans 17 amino acids. The germline CDR1 and CDR2 sequences are SGDLS and YYNGEE. Trimming left V 0 bases short and J 3 bases short, with 15 bases between. The CDR3 region is CASSVGVQGRPNEKLFF. The CDR3 DNA reads TGTGCCAGCAGCGTAGGAGTACAGGGCCGGCCTAATGAAAAACTGTTTTTT.

The sample holds a few counts of this clone. The chain uses TRBV6-6 and TRBJ1-2, with D perhaps TRBD1 (6 bases). V was clipped by 2 bases and J by 2 bases, with 9 bases between them. Germline loops: CDR1 MNHNY, CDR2 SVGAGI (reference sequence). The length of the CDR3 is 14 residues. CDR3 residues: CASSYRQGNYGYTF. The CDR3 DNA sequence: TGTGCCAGCAGTTACCGGCAGGGGAACTATGGCTACACCTTC.

This sequence joins TRBV29-1 and TRBJ1-5; 8 nucleotides align to TRBD1. The CDR3 extends over 13 amino acids. After removal of 5 bases from V and 6 bases from J, the junction contained 6 bases not matched to a gene. From germline, CDR1 is SQVTM and CDR2 ANQGSEA. The CDR3 spells CSVITGGSQPQHF. CDR3 in DNA: TGCAGCGTTATAACAGGGGGTAGTCAGCCCCAGCATTTT.

The rearrangement links TRBV24-1 to TRBJ1-1; 8 bases are shared with TRBD1. The germline CDR1 and CDR2 sequences are KGHDR and SFDVKD. This CDR3 spans 14 amino acids. The junction had 5 bases not matched to a gene; V was cut back by 4 bases and J by 5 bases. CDR3 nucleotides: TGTGCCACCAGTGACGCCGGACAGGGAACTGAAGCTTTCTTT. Its translation is CATSDAGQGTEAFF.

Here the CDR3 DNA reads TGCGCCAGCAGGGGGGGACTAGCGTCTTACGAGCAGTACTTC. Residues: CASRGGLASYEQYF. V is TRBV5-1 and J is TRBJ2-7, with 10 nucleotides matching TRBD2. There are 14 residues in the CDR3. J lost 4 bases, V lost 5 bases, and 6 bases had no gene match. CDR1 and CDR2 (germline): SGHRS, YFSETQ.

This clone showed up just a few times. The chain has TRBV6-2 or TRBV6-3 and TRBJ2-1, with 11 bases fitting TRBD1. The CDR3 spans 17 residues. Germline CDR1 and CDR2: MNHEY and SVGEGT. Germline trimming cut 6 bases from V and 5 bases from J; bases unmatched to any gene: 12. The CDR3 bases are TGTGCCAGCAGCCGCACTGGACAGGGACAGGGGGACAATGAGCAGTTCTTC. Protein sequence: CASSRTGQGQGDNEQFF.

The sample holds one count of this clone. The genes are TRBV19 and TRBJ2-7; D perhaps matches TRBD2 (5 bases). Germline lookup yields CDR1 LNHDA and CDR2 SQIVND (reference sequence). The CDR3 consists of 13 residues. Deletions cut 1 base from V and 2 bases from J, with 6 bases between. This chain's CDR3 is CASSIVGTYEQYF. CDR3 coding DNA: TGTGCCAGTAGTATAGTCGGGACCTACGAGCAGTACTTC.

This chain uses TRBV9 with TRBJ2-5; a weak D match, TRBD1 (5 bases). The CDR3 is 13 amino acids. The germline V gene encodes CDR1 SGDLS and CDR2 YYNGEE. V dropped 3 bases and J dropped 5 bases, with 11 bases sitting between them. CDR3 DNA sequence: TGTGCCAGCAGCGATGCCCCAGGGGAGACCCAGTACTTC. This gives the protein CASSDAPGETQYF.

The chain combines TRBV30 with TRBJ1-1; the D is unclear. Germline V gene lookup returns CDR1 GTSNPN and CDR2 SVGIG (reference sequence). The CDR3 consists of 13 residues. V lost 5 bases and J 0 bases, leaving 10 bases between the germline ends. CDR3 DNA: TGTGCCTGGGAAAACAACATGAACACTGAAGCTTTCTTT. Translated, it gives CAWENNMNTEAFF.

The chain links TRBV7-9 to TRBJ1-1; D gene unclear. The CDR3 totals 12 residues. V was pared by 5 bases and J by 7 bases, with 11 bases between. Germline-derived CDR1 and CDR2 are SEHNR and FQNEAQ (reference sequence). CDR3 coding DNA: TGTGCCAGCAGCCCCTGGCCTTATGAAGCTTTCTTT. Its protein is CASSPWPYEAFF.

The chain joins TRBV10-3 to TRBJ1-5; 7 positions match TRBD1. CDR3 length: 19 amino acids. Germline V gene sequence: CDR1 ENHRY, CDR2 SYGVKD. Unmatched junction bases numbered 13, after V lost 2 bases and J lost 0 bases. The CDR3 DNA is TGTGCCATCAGTGAGGGGAAAGGAACAGGGGACCTTAGCAATCAGCCCCAGCATTTT. Amino acid sequence: CAISEGKGTGDLSNQPQHF.